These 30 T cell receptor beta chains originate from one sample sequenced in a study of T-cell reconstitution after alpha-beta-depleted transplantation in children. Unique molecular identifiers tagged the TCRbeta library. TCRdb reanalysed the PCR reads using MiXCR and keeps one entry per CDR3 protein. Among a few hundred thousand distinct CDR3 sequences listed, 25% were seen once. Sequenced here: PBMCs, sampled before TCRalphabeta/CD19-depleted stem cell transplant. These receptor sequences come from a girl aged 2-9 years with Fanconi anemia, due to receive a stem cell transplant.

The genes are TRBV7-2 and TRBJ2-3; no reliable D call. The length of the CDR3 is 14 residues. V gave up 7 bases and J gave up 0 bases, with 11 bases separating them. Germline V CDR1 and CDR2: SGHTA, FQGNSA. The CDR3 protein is CASNRQTSTDTQYF. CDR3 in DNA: TGTGCCAGCAACCGCCAGACTAGCACAGATACGCAGTATTTT.

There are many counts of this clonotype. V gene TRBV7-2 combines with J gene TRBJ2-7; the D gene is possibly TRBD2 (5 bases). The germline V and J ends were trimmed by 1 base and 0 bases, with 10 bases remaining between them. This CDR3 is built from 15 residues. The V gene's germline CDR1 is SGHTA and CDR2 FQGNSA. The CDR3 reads CASSLVATSSYEQYF. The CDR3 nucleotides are TGTGCCAGCAGCTTAGTAGCGACCAGCTCCTACGAGCAGTACTTC.

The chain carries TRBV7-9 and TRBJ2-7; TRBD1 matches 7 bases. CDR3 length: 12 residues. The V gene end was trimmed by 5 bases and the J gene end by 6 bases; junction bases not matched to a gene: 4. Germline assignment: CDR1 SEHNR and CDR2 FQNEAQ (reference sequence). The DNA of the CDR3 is TGTGCCAGCAGCCACGAGGGGGCCGAGCAGTACTTC. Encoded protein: CASSHEGAEQYF.

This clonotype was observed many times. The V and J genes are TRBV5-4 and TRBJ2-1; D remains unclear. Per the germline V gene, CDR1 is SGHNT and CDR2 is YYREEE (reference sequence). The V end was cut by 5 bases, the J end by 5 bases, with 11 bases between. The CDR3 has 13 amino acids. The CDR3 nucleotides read TGTGCCAGCAGGACCGTGCAGAACAATGAGCAGTTCTTC. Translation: CASRTVQNNEQFF.

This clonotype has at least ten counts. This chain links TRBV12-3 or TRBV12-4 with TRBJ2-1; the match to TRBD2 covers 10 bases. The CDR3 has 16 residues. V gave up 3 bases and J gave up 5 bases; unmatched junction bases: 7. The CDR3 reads CASSLYPGLAHNEQFF. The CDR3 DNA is TGTGCCAGCAGTTTGTATCCGGGACTAGCGCACAATGAGCAGTTCTTC.

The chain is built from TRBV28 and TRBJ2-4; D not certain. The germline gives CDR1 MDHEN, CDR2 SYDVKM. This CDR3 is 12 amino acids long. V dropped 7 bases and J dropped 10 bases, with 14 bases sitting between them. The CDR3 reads CASTHPVGIQYF. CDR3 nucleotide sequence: TGTGCCAGCACCCACCCAGTGGGAATTCAGTACTTC.

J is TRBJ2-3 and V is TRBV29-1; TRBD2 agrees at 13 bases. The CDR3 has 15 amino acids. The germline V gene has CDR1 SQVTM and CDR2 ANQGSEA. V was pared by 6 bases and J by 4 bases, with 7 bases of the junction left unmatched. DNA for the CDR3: TGCAGCGTGGGGACTAGCGGGATGCAGGCAGATACGCAGTATTTT. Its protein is CSVGTSGMQADTQYF.

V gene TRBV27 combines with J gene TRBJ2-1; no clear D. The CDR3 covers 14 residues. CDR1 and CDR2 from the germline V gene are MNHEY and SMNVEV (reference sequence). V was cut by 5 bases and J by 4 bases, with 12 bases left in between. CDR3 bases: TGTGCCAGCAGTGTACCGGGCCCTTACAATGAGCAGTTCTTC. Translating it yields CASSVPGPYNEQFF.

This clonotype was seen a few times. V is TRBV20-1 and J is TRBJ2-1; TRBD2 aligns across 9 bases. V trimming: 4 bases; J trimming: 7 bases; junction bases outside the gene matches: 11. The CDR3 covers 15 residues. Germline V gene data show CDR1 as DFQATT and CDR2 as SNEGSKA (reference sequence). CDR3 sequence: CSAKPGLAQINEQFF. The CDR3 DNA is TGCAGTGCTAAACCAGGACTAGCGCAAATTAATGAGCAGTTCTTC.

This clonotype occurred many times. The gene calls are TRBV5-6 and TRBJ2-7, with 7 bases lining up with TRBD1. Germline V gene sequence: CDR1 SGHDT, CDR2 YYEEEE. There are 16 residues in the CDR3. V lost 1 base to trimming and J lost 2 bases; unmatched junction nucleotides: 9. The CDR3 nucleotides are TGTGCCAGCAGCTTGTTCGGGACAGACCTGACCTACGAGCAGTACTTC. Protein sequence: CASSLFGTDLTYEQYF.

CDR3 DNA sequence: TGTGCCAGCAGTTTAGCGCGAGGGAGGACCGGGGAGCTGTTTTTT. This encodes CASSLARGRTGELFF. The chain couples TRBV12-3 or TRBV12-4 to TRBJ2-2, with D perhaps TRBD2 (6 bases). The germline V and J ends were trimmed by 0 bases and 5 bases, with 10 bases remaining between them. The CDR3 covers 15 residues.

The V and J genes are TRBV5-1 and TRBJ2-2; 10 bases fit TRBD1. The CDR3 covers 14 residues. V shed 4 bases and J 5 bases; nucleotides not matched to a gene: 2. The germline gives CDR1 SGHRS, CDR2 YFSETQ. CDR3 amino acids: CASSAGQGTGELFF. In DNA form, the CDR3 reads TGCGCCAGCAGCGCGGGACAGGGGACCGGGGAGCTGTTTTTT.

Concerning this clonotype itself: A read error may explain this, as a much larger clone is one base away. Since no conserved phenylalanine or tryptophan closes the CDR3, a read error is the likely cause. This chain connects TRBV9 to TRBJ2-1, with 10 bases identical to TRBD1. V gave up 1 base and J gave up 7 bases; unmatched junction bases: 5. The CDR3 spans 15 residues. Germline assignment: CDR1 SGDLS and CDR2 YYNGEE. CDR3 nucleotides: TGTGCCAGCAGCGTAAGGGACAGGGGTGGAAATGAGCAGTTCTCC. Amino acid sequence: CASSVRDRGGNEQFS.

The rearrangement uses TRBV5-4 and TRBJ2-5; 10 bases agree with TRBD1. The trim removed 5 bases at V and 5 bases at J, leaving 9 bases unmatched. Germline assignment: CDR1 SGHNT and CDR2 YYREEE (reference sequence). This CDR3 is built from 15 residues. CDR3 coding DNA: TGTGCCAGCAGTCCATTGGACAGGGGGGTCGAGACCCAGTACTTC. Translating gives CASSPLDRGVETQYF. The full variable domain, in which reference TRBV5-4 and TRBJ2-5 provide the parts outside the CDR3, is ETGVTQSPTHLIKTRGQQVTLRCSSQSGHNTVSWYQQALGQGPQFIFQYYREEENGRGNFPPRFSGLQFPNYSSELNVNALELDDSALYLCASSPLDRGVETQYFGPGTRLLVL.

CDR3 residues: CATSRVRSSYEQYF. Written as DNA, the CDR3 is TGTGCCACCAGCAGAGTTAGGAGCTCCTACGAGCAGTACTTC. This sequence joins TRBV15 and TRBJ2-7; no clear D. Germline V gene lookup returns CDR1 LNHNV and CDR2 YYDKDF (reference sequence). The CDR3 sequence is 14 residues long. Trimming left V 1 base short and J 0 bases short, with 7 bases between.

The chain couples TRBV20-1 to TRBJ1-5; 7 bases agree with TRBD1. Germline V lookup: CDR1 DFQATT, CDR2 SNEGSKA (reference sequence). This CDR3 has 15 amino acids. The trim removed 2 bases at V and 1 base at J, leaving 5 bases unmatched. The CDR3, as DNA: TGCAGTGCTAGAACACAGGGGATGAGCAATCAGCCCCAGCATTTT. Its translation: CSARTQGMSNQPQHF.

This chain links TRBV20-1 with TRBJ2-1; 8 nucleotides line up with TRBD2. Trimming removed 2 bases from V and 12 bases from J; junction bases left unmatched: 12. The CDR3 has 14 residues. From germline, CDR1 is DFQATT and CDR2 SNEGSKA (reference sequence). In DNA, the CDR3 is TGCAGTGCTAGACTTCTCGGGAGGGCCGTTCGGCAGTTCTTC. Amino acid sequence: CSARLLGRAVRQFF.

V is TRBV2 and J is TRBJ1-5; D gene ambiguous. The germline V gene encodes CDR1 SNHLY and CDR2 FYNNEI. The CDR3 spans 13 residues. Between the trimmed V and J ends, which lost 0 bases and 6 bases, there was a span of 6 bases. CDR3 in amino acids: CASSEALSQPQHF. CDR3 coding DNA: TGTGCCAGCAGTGAAGCGCTTAGTCAGCCCCAGCATTTT.

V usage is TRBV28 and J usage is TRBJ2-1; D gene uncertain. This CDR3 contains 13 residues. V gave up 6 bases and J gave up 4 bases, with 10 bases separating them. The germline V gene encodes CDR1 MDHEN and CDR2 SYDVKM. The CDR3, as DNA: TGTGCCAGCAGCCAAAGGTTTTACAATGAGCAGTTCTTC. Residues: CASSQRFYNEQFF.

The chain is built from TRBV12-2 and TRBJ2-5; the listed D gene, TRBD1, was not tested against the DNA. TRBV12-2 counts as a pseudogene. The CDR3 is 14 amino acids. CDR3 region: CASRLGDSQETQYF. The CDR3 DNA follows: TGTGCAAGTCGCTTAGGGGACAGCCAAGAGACCCAGTACTTC.

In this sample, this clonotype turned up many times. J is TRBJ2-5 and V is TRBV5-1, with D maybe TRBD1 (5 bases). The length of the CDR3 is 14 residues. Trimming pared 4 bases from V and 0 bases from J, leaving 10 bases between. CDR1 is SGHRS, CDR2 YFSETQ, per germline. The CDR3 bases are TGCGCCAGCAGCCAGGGATGGTACCAAGAGACCCAGTACTTC. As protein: CASSQGWYQETQYF.

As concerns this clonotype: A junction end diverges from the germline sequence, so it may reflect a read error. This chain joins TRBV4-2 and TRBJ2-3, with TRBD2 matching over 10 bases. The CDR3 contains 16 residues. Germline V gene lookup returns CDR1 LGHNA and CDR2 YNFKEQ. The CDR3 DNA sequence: TGTGCCAGCAGCCAAGTAGCGGGAGGTAGCACAGTTACGCAGTATTTT. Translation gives CASSQVAGGSTVTQYF.

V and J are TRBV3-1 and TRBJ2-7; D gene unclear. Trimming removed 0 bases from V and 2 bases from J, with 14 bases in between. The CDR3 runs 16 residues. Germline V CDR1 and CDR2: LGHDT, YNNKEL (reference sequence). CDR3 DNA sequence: TGTGCCAGCAGCCAAGATCCGTTCTTCGAGACCTACGAGCAGTACTTC. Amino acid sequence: CASSQDPFFETYEQYF.

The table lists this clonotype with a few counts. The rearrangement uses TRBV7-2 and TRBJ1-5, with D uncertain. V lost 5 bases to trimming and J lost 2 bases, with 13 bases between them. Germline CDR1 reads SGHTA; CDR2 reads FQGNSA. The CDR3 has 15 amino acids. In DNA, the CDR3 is TGTGCCAGCAGCCCGACCGTCTGGGGCAATCAGCCCCAGCATTTT. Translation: CASSPTVWGNQPQHF. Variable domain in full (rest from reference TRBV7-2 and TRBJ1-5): GAGVSQSPSNKVTEKGKDVELRCDPISGHTALYWYRQSLGQGLEFLIYFQGNSAPDKSGLPSDRFSAERTGGSVSTLTIQRTQQEDSAVYLCASSPTVWGNQPQHFGDGTRLSIL.

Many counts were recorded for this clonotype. CDR3 sequence reads: CASSQFPGSSYEQYF. CDR3 coding DNA: TGTGCCAGCAGCCAATTTCCAGGGAGCTCCTACGAGCAGTACTTC. The chain has TRBV4-2 and TRBJ2-7; D possibly matches TRBD1 or TRBD2 (5 bases each). The CDR3 is 15 amino acids. Germline V gene sequence: CDR1 LGHNA, CDR2 YNFKEQ. V lost 2 bases, J lost 0 bases, and 11 bases lay in between.

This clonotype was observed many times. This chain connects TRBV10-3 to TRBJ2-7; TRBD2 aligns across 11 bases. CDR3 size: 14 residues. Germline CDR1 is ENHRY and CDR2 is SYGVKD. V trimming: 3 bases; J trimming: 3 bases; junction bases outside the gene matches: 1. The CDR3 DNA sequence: TGTGCCATCAGTGACGGGACTAGCGGCTACGAGCAGTACTTC. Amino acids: CAISDGTSGYEQYF.

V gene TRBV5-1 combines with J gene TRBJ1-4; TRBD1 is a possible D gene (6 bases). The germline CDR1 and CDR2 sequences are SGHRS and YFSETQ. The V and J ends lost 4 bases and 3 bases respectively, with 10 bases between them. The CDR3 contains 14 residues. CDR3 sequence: CASSTGMANEKLFF. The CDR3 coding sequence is TGCGCCAGCAGCACAGGGATGGCTAATGAAAAACTGTTTTTT.

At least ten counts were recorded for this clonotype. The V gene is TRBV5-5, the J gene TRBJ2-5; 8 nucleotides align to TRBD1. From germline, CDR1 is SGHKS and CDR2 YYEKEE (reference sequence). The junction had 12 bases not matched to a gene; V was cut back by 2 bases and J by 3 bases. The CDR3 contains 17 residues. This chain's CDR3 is CASSFRAGTGGEETQYF. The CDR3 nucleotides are TGTGCCAGCAGCTTTCGAGCCGGGACAGGCGGAGAAGAGACCCAGTACTTC.

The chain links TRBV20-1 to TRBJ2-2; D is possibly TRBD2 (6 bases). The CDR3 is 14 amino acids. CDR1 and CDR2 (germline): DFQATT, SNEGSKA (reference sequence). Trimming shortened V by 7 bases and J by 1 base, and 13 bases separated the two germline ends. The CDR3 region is CSGFVGGNTGELFF. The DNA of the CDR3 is TGCAGTGGGTTTGTGGGAGGGAACACCGGGGAGCTGTTTTTT.

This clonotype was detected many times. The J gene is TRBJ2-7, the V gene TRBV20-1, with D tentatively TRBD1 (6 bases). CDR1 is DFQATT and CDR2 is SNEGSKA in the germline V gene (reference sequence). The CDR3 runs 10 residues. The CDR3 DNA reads TGCAGCGTCACAGGGAGCGTGAAGTACTTC. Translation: CSVTGSVKYF.